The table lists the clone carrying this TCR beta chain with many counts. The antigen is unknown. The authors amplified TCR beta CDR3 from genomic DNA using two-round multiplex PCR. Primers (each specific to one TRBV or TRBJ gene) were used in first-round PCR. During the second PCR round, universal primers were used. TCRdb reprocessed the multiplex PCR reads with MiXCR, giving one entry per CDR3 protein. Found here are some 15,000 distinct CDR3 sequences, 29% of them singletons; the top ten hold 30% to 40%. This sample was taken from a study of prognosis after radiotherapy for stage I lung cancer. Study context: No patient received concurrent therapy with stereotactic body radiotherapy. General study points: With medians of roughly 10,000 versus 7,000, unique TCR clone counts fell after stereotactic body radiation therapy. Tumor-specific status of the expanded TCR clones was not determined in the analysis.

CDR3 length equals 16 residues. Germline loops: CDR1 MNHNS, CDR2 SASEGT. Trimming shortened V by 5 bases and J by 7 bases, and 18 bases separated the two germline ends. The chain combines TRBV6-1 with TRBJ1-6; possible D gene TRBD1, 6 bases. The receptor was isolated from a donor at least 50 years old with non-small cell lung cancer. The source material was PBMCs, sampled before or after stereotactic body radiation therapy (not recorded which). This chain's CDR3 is CASSPRGGGWNSPLHF. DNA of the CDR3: TGTGCCAGCAGTCCGAGGGGGGGAGGTTGGAATTCACCCCTCCACTTT.